The TCR beta chain under discussion was sequenced for a study of neurological immune-mediated disorders. Findings and limits, study-wide: The level of TCR clonal expansion was highest in patients with HTLV-1-associated myelopathy and lowest in multiple sclerosis, where it fell below the level seen in healthy controls.

Germline-derived CDR1 and CDR2 are DFQATT and SNEGSKA (reference sequence). Trimming cost V 4 bases and J 3 bases; bases outside gene matches: 5. The CDR3 length is 15 residues. Stored at -80 C, 2 million PBMCs were the source of the unsorted libraries. This clonotype was recorded at least ten times. The antigen is unknown. Each TCR transcript was tagged with a 10-nucleotide random UMI during 5'RACE. TCRdb processed the 5' RACE reads anew with MiXCR; each CDR3 protein has one entry. The sample lists more than 70,000 distinct CDR3 sequences, more than 15% occurring once. This TCR came from a woman between 35 and 50 years old in good health. Specimen: PBMCs. This chain links TRBV20-1 with TRBJ2-2, with 10 bases identical to TRBD2. CDR3 sequence: CSAKSGGADTGELFF. CDR3 in DNA: TGCAGTGCTAAGAGCGGGGGGGCCGACACCGGGGAGCTGTTTTTT.